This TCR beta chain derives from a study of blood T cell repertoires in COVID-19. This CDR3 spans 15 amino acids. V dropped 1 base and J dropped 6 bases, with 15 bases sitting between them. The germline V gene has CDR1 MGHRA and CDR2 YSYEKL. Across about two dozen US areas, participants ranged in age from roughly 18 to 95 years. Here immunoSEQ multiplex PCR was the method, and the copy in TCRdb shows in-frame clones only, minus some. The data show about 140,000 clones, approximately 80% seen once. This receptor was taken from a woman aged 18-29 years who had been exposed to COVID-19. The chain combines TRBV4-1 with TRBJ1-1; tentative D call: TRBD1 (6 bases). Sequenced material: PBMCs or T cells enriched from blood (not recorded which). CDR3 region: CASSQAGRGASEAFF. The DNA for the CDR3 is TGCGCCAGCAGCCAAGCGGGTCGGGGGGCGTCTGAAGCTTTCTTT.